These T cell receptor beta chains were read from a single sample in a study of blood T cell repertoires in COVID-19. TCRdb's table, derived via immunoSEQ multiplex PCR, lists solely in-frame clones and lacks some. The sample lists about 110,000 clones; 75% to 85% were seen once. Sequenced sample: peripheral blood. Source of these receptors: a woman in her seventies with acute or convalescent COVID-19. The CDR3 runs from the conserved cysteine through the conserved F or W. The D gene is left open where the match is weak. A clone size is listed for some rows: how often the clone was seen (once, few, many), or a class if it is expanded.

j_gene: TRBJ1-2; v_gene: TRBV2; d_gene: TRBD1; abundance: -; CDR3aa: CASGNRGYGYTF; CDR3nt: TGTGCCAGCGGGAACAGGGGCTATGGCTACACCTTC
j_gene: TRBJ1-1; v_gene: TRBV28; d_gene: -; abundance: -; CDR3aa: CASSFNLNTEAFF; CDR3nt: TGTGCCAGCAGTTTTAATCTTAACACTGAAGCTTTCTTT
j_gene: TRBJ2-5; v_gene: TRBV10-3; d_gene: -; abundance: -; CDR3aa: CAISESVMDPLGGETQYF; CDR3nt: TGTGCCATCAGTGAGTCAGTAATGGACCCACTGGGGGGAGAGACCCAGTACTTC
j_gene: TRBJ1-1; v_gene: TRBV18; d_gene: TRBD1; abundance: -; CDR3aa: CASSPQGGNTEAFF; CDR3nt: TGTGCCAGCTCACCCCAGGGGGGGAACACTGAAGCTTTCTTT
j_gene: TRBJ2-1; v_gene: TRBV4-1; d_gene: -; abundance: once; CDR3aa: CASSQDPIYNEQFF; CDR3nt: TGCGCCAGCAGCCAAGACCCAATTTACAATGAGCAGTTCTTC
j_gene: TRBJ2-1; v_gene: TRBV6-2/TRBV6-3; d_gene: TRBD2; abundance: few; CDR3aa: CASSYLPLAGVRYNEQFF; CDR3nt: TGTGCCAGCAGTTACTTACCTCTAGCGGGAGTAAGATACAATGAGCAGTTCTTC
j_gene: TRBJ2-7; v_gene: TRBV6-5; d_gene: -; abundance: -; CDR3aa: CASRSSYEQYF; CDR3nt: TGTGCCAGCAGGTCATCCTACGAGCAGTACTTC
j_gene: TRBJ2-1; v_gene: TRBV5-4; d_gene: -; abundance: -; CDR3aa: CASSLGAGNEQFF; CDR3nt: TGTGCCAGCAGCTTGGGGGCAGGTAATGAGCAGTTCTTC
j_gene: TRBJ2-5; v_gene: TRBV10-2; d_gene: TRBD2; abundance: -; CDR3aa: CASRTSGAGETQYF; CDR3nt: TGCGCCAGCAGGACTAGCGGGGCGGGGGAGACCCAGTACTTC
j_gene: TRBJ1-4; v_gene: TRBV19; d_gene: -; abundance: -; CDR3aa: CASSLGTHGKLFF; CDR3nt: TGTGCCAGTAGTCTCGGTACGCACGGAAAACTGTTTTTT
j_gene: TRBJ1-2; v_gene: TRBV28; d_gene: -; abundance: -; CDR3aa: CASSGDSYTF; CDR3nt: TGTGCCAGCAGTGGCGACAGCTACACCTTC
j_gene: TRBJ2-5; v_gene: TRBV4-3; d_gene: -; abundance: few; CDR3aa: CASSQDPGGRRGTQYF; CDR3nt: TGCGCCAGCAGCCAAGACCCCGGGGGTAGGCGGGGGACCCAGTACTTC
j_gene: TRBJ1-1; v_gene: TRBV14; d_gene: TRBD1; abundance: -; CDR3aa: CASSLGQHTEAFF; CDR3nt: TGTGCCAGCAGCTTGGGACAGCACACTGAAGCTTTCTTT
j_gene: TRBJ2-3; v_gene: TRBV7-2; d_gene: -; abundance: -; CDR3aa: CASSRIEYF; CDR3nt: TGTGCCAGCAGCCGTATTGAGTATTTT
j_gene: TRBJ1-2; v_gene: TRBV18; d_gene: TRBD1; abundance: -; CDR3aa: CASSPTGAPNYGYTF; CDR3nt: TGTGCCAGCTCACCCACAGGGGCCCCTAACTATGGCTACACCTTC
j_gene: TRBJ1-6; v_gene: TRBV6-1; d_gene: TRBD1; abundance: few; CDR3aa: CASSVLGQGLNSPLHF; CDR3nt: TGTGCCAGCAGTGTTTTGGGACAGGGGCTAAATTCACCCCTCCACTTT
j_gene: TRBJ2-2; v_gene: TRBV7-6; d_gene: TRBD2; abundance: -; CDR3aa: CASSLASDGGAVGELFF; CDR3nt: TGTGCCAGCAGCTTAGCGTCAGACGGGGGGGCCGTTGGGGAGCTGTTTTTT
j_gene: TRBJ2-5; v_gene: TRBV29-1; d_gene: TRBD1; abundance: -; CDR3aa: CSVGRQGLFQETQYF; CDR3nt: TGCAGCGTTGGGCGACAGGGGCTTTTCCAAGAGACCCAGTACTTC
j_gene: TRBJ1-2; v_gene: TRBV4-1; d_gene: -; abundance: -; CDR3aa: CASSQDPRDTRFYGYTF; CDR3nt: TGCGCCAGCAGCCAAGACCCCCGGGACACCAGGTTTTATGGCTACACCTTC
j_gene: TRBJ1-1; v_gene: TRBV6-8; d_gene: TRBD1; abundance: -; CDR3aa: CAGGQGANTEAFF; CDR3nt: TGTGCGGGCGGACAGGGGGCGAACACTGAAGCTTTCTTT
j_gene: TRBJ1-1; v_gene: TRBV18; d_gene: -; abundance: once; CDR3aa: CASSPSGRADAFF; CDR3nt: TGTGCCAGCTCACCCTCGGGCAGGGCAGATGCTTTCTTT
j_gene: TRBJ2-3; v_gene: TRBV7-2; d_gene: -; abundance: -; CDR3aa: CASSPFSSITDTQYF; CDR3nt: TGTGCCAGCAGCCCCTTTTCCTCTATCACAGATACGCAGTATTTT
j_gene: TRBJ2-3; v_gene: TRBV6-5; d_gene: TRBD1; abundance: -; CDR3aa: CASSWDSQITDTQYF; CDR3nt: TGTGCCAGCAGTTGGGACAGCCAAATCACAGATACGCAGTATTTT
j_gene: TRBJ2-7; v_gene: TRBV4-3; d_gene: TRBD2; abundance: once; CDR3aa: CASSQGGGYEQYF; CDR3nt: TGCGCCAGCAGCCAAGGGGGGGGCTACGAGCAGTACTTC
j_gene: TRBJ1-6; v_gene: TRBV18; d_gene: TRBD1; abundance: -; CDR3aa: CASSRDSNNSPLHF; CDR3nt: TGTGCCAGCTCACGGGACAGTAATAATTCACCCCTCCACTTT
j_gene: TRBJ1-3; v_gene: TRBV19; d_gene: -; abundance: few; CDR3aa: CASSIRHTISGNTIYF; CDR3nt: TGTGCCAGTAGTATCAGACACACCATCTCTGGAAACACCATATATTTT
j_gene: TRBJ1-2; v_gene: TRBV9; d_gene: -; abundance: -; CDR3aa: CASSHLESYGYTF; CDR3nt: TGTGCCAGCAGCCACCTTGAGAGCTATGGCTACACCTTC
j_gene: TRBJ2-2; v_gene: TRBV5-5; d_gene: -; abundance: -; CDR3aa: CASSLGRNPGTGELFF; CDR3nt: TGTGCCAGCAGCTTGGGAAGGAACCCGGGGACCGGGGAGCTGTTTTTT